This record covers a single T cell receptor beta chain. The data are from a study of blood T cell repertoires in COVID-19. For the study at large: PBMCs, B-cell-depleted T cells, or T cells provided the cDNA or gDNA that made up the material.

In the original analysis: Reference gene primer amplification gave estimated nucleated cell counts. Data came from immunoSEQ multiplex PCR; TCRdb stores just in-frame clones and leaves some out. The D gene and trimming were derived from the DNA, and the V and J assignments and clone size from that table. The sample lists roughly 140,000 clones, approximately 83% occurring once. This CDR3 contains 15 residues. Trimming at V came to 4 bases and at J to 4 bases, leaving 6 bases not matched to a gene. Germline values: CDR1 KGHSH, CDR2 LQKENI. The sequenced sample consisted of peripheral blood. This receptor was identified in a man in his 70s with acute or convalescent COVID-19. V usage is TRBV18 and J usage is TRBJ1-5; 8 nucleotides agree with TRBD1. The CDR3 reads CASSHRTGTNQPQHF. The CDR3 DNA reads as TGTGCCAGCTCACATCGGACAGGGACAAATCAGCCCCAGCATTTT.